The 32 T cell receptor beta chains listed next were all sequenced from one sample in a study of blood T cell repertoires in COVID-19. Using immunoSEQ multiplex PCR, the repertoire was profiled, and TCRdb retains in-frame clones only, with some absent. The table has tens of thousands of clones, about 73% seen once; the top ten hold 35% to 40%. The specimen sequenced was peripheral blood. The receptors stem from a woman between 65 and 79 years old with acute or convalescent COVID-19.

This chain links TRBV21-1 with TRBJ2-7; the table's D call, TRBD2, was not checked against the DNA. TRBV21-1 is a pseudogene segment. This CDR3 has 16 amino acids. The CDR3 here is CASRPRGGDLSYEQYF. The CDR3 DNA follows: TGTGCCAGCAGACCTCGAGGGGGGGACCTCTCCTACGAGCAGTACTTC.

This clone was observed a handful of times. V usage is TRBV29-1 and J usage is TRBJ1-1, with D unresolved. Germline V gene data show CDR1 as SQVTM and CDR2 as ANQGSEA. The CDR3 has 12 residues. Deletions cut 4 bases from V and 4 bases from J, with 10 bases between. The CDR3: CSVVGRSTEAFF. DNA for the CDR3: TGCAGCGTTGTTGGTAGGAGCACTGAAGCTTTCTTT.

This rearrangement joins TRBV7-2 to TRBJ2-7; perhaps TRBD2 as D (5 bases). The CDR3 sequence is 14 residues long. Trimming shortened V by 11 bases and J by 2 bases, and 19 bases separated the two germline ends. The germline V gene has CDR1 SGHTA and CDR2 FQGNSA. CDR3 DNA: TGTGCCTCCTCGAGGACTGGACGAGCCTACGAGCAGTACTTC. This encodes CASSRTGRAYEQYF.

This sequence joins TRBV28 and TRBJ1-1, with D possibly TRBD1 on 6 matching bases. Germline loops: CDR1 MDHEN, CDR2 SYDVKM. This CDR3 has 15 amino acids. Deletions cut 3 bases from V and 2 bases from J, with 13 bases between. The CDR3 coding sequence is TGTGCCAGCAGTTTTTCAGGGGCTGAAAACACTGAAGCTTTCTTT. Translated, it gives CASSFSGAENTEAFF.

The rearrangement uses TRBV7-9 and TRBJ1-6; 7 bases map to TRBD1. Trimming cost V 4 bases and J 6 bases; bases outside gene matches: 6. From germline, CDR1 is SEHNR and CDR2 FQNEAQ (reference sequence). The CDR3 is made up of 15 amino acids. The DNA for the CDR3 is TGTGCCAGCAGCTCGCAGGGGGGAGGTAATTCACCCCTCCACTTT. It encodes CASSSQGGGNSPLHF. The full variable domain, completed using reference TRBV7-9 and TRBJ1-6, is DTGVSQNPRHKITKRGQNVTFRCDPISEHNRLYWYRQTLGQGPEFLTYFQNEAQLEKSRLLSDRFSAERPKGSFSTLEIQRTEQGDSAMYLCASSSQGGGNSPLHFGNGTRLTVT.

V and J are TRBV7-8 and TRBJ2-3; the match to TRBD2 covers 8 bases. Germline V gene sequence: CDR1 SGHVS, CDR2 FQNEAQ. The ends lost 5 bases at V and 1 base at J; junction bases unmatched: 2. This CDR3 region has 14 residues. DNA for the CDR3: TGTGCCAGCAGCAACGGGAGGGGCACAGATACGCAGTATTTT. It encodes CASSNGRGTDTQYF.

The chain links TRBV6-5 to TRBJ1-1, with D possibly TRBD1 on 6 matching bases. This CDR3 region has 15 residues. The germline gives CDR1 MNHEY, CDR2 SVGAGI. The germline V and J ends were trimmed by 6 bases and 0 bases, with 14 bases remaining between them. The CDR3, as DNA: TGTGCCAGCAGGGATTACGGACAGATGAACACTGAAGCTTTCTTT. Translated: CASRDYGQMNTEAFF.

V is TRBV7-2 and J is TRBJ2-1; no reliable D call. V gave up 6 bases and J gave up 7 bases, with 13 bases separating them. This CDR3 comprises 13 residues. Germline V gene data show CDR1 as SGHTA and CDR2 as FQGNSA. CDR3 sequence: CASSPQLINEQFF. CDR3 nucleotide sequence: TGTGCCAGCAGTCCACAGTTGATTAATGAGCAGTTCTTC.

This chain joins TRBV6-5 and TRBJ1-5; 7 bases map to TRBD1. The CDR3 covers 15 residues. The V gene end was trimmed by 7 bases and the J gene end by 0 bases; junction bases not matched to a gene: 6. Germline CDR1 and CDR2: MNHEY and SVGAGI. CDR3 nucleotides: TGTGCCAGCAAGAGGGGGCCCGATAGCAATCAGCCCCAGCATTTT. Its translation: CASKRGPDSNQPQHF.

The chain joins TRBV18 to TRBJ1-1; unclear D gene. Trimming left V 1 base short and J 7 bases short, with 10 bases between. In germline, CDR1 is KGHSH, CDR2 LQKENI. This CDR3 contains 13 residues. The CDR3, as DNA: TGTGCCAGCTCACCACGGGCGAAAGGTGAAGCTTTCTTT. It is translated as CASSPRAKGEAFF.

This sequence joins TRBV2 and TRBJ1-2, with 7 bases lining up with TRBD1. The V and J ends lost 6 bases and 2 bases, in that order; junction bases with no gene match: 3. The V gene's germline CDR1 is SNHLY and CDR2 FYNNEI. The CDR3 covers 13 residues. CDR3 loop: CASRVGQNYGYTF. The CDR3 DNA follows: TGTGCCAGCAGGGTGGGACAGAACTATGGCTACACCTTC.

V gene TRBV3-1 (or the pseudogene TRBV3-2) combines with J gene TRBJ2-7, with a tentative D call TRBD1 (5 bases). Trimming pared 0 bases from V and 3 bases from J, leaving 12 bases between. Germline CDR1 and CDR2: LGHDT and YNNKEL (reference sequence). The CDR3 consists of 15 residues. CDR3 sequence reads: CASSQDSRVIYEQYF. The CDR3 coding sequence is TGTGCCAGCAGCCAAGATTCCAGGGTTATCTACGAGCAGTACTTC.

This chain connects TRBV30 to TRBJ1-5; TRBD1 matches 9 bases. CDR1 GTSNPN and CDR2 SVGIG come from the germline V gene (reference sequence). The CDR3 has 13 residues. The V and J ends lost 3 bases and 5 bases, in that order; junction bases with no gene match: 2. The CDR3 sequence is CAWRGQGDQPQHF. The DNA of the CDR3 is TGTGCCTGGAGGGGACAGGGTGATCAGCCCCAGCATTTT.

This clone was seen only once. This rearrangement joins TRBV12-3 or TRBV12-4 to TRBJ1-1, with D hard to call. Trimming removed 3 bases from V and 4 bases from J, with 9 bases in between. The CDR3 covers 13 residues. In nucleotides, the CDR3 is TGTGCCAGCAGTTTGGAGAGTTTCACTGAAGCTTTCTTT. It specifies CASSLESFTEAFF.

This clone was detected a few times. This chain links TRBV7-9 with TRBJ1-1; 7 nucleotides align to TRBD1. Per germline, CDR1 SEHNR and CDR2 FQNEAQ (reference sequence). The CDR3 runs 15 residues. V dropped 3 bases and J dropped 1; count of bases not matched to a gene: 5. The CDR3: CASSFAGGKNTEAFF. The DNA for the CDR3 is TGTGCCAGCAGCTTCGCAGGGGGGAAGAACACTGAAGCTTTCTTT.

The chain recombines TRBV6-6 with TRBJ1-2, with D possibly TRBD1 on 5 matching bases. The CDR3 spans 15 residues. Trimming stripped 9 bases from V and 4 bases from J, with 21 bases between. Germline CDR1 MNHNY, CDR2 SVGAGI (reference sequence). Written as DNA, the CDR3 is TGTGCCAGTAATCCGGGGGGGAACAACCCCTATGGCTACACCTTC. Protein: CASNPGGNNPYGYTF.

The gene calls are TRBV18 and TRBJ2-5; TRBD1 is a possible D gene (5 bases). The germline gives CDR1 KGHSH, CDR2 LQKENI. CDR3 length: 15 amino acids. V gave up 0 bases and J gave up 7 bases, with 15 bases separating them. The CDR3 region is CASSPPISTQGTQYF. The DNA of the CDR3 is TGTGCCAGCTCACCACCGATATCCACCCAGGGGACCCAGTACTTC.

This clone occurred once. The genes are TRBV4-3 and TRBJ1-2; 9 bases align to TRBD1. The V and J ends lost 3 bases and 3 bases, in that order; junction bases with no gene match: 5. This CDR3 comprises 15 residues. From germline, CDR1 is LGHNA and CDR2 YSLEER. CDR3 bases: TGCGCCAGCAGCCAGCGCGACAGGGGGGACTATGGCTACACCTTC. This encodes CASSQRDRGDYGYTF.

The chain combines TRBV6-2 or TRBV6-3 with TRBJ1-3; D is uncertain. From germline, CDR1 is MNHEY and CDR2 SVGEGT. The V end lost 6 bases, the J end lost 11 bases, and 14 bases lay between the germline ends. The CDR3 is made up of 12 amino acids. CDR3 DNA sequence: TGTGCCAGCAGCCCTGCTCGAGTAGCCATATATTTT. Its protein is CASSPARVAIYF.

Many counts were recorded for this clone. The rearrangement joins TRBV11-3 to TRBJ2-1; 8 bases match TRBD2. CDR3 size: 16 residues. V was pared by 5 bases and J by 9 bases, with 15 bases of the junction left unmatched. In germline, CDR1 is SGHNT, CDR2 YENEEA. CDR3 bases: TGTGCCAGCAGCCCAGTCGTAGGTAGCGGGATGGGTGAGCAGTTCTTC. Encoded protein: CASSPVVGSGMGEQFF.

The chain uses TRBV24-1 and TRBJ2-1; TRBD2 matches at 10 bases. Germline loops: CDR1 KGHDR, CDR2 SFDVKD. V was pared by 4 bases and J by 6 bases, with 5 bases of the junction left unmatched. The CDR3 sequence is 15 residues long. The CDR3 sequence is CATSEPLAGVNEQFF. The CDR3 DNA sequence: TGTGCCACCAGTGAGCCCCTAGCGGGAGTCAATGAGCAGTTCTTC.

This clone was recorded a few times. This chain uses TRBV18 with TRBJ1-4, with 8 bases lining up with TRBD1. The V segment lost 3 bases and the J segment 8 bases; nucleotides outside the gene matches: 8. From germline, CDR1 is KGHSH and CDR2 LQKENI. The CDR3 sequence is 15 residues long. CDR3: CASSPSDRAREKLFF. CDR3 coding DNA: TGTGCCAGCTCACCGTCGGACAGGGCAAGGGAAAAACTGTTTTTT.

The chain links TRBV5-1 to TRBJ1-2; 7 nucleotides match TRBD1. CDR3 length: 15 amino acids. Germline V gene lookup returns CDR1 SGHRS and CDR2 YFSETQ. The junction had 14 bases not matched to a gene; V was cut back by 4 bases and J by 8 bases. The CDR3 region is CASSRQTVETGGYTF. CDR3 coding DNA: TGCGCCAGCAGCCGGCAGACGGTAGAGACAGGGGGCTACACCTTC.

This clone showed up just once. The chain has TRBV5-1 and TRBJ2-7; D is undetermined. V shed 3 bases and J shed 0 bases, with 7 bases lying between them. Germline-derived CDR1 and CDR2 are SGHRS and YFSETQ. This CDR3 contains 13 residues. The CDR3 protein is CASSSGFSYEQYF. CDR3 sequence (DNA): TGCGCCAGCAGCTCCGGGTTCTCCTACGAGCAGTACTTC.

This chain links TRBV29-1 with TRBJ2-1; D perhaps matches TRBD2 (5 bases). Germline V lookup: CDR1 SQVTM, CDR2 ANQGSEA. The CDR3 loop spans 13 amino acids. Trimming cost V 7 bases and J 1 base, with 11 bases left between them. CDR3 nucleotide sequence: TGCAGCGGGGGAAGCGGTTCCTACAATGAGCAGTTCTTC. Protein: CSGGSGSYNEQFF.

The CDR3: CASSPRQGSYEQYF. The CDR3 nucleotides read TGTGCCAGCAGCCCTAGACAGGGGTCCTACGAGCAGTACTTC. V and J are TRBV9 and TRBJ2-7; TRBD1 agrees at 8 bases. V lost 4 bases to trimming and J lost 1 base; unmatched junction nucleotides: 4. CDR1 is SGDLS and CDR2 is YYNGEE in the germline V gene. The CDR3 has 14 residues.

The chain uses TRBV29-1 and TRBJ1-4, with D tentatively TRBD1 (5 bases). The V end lost 0 bases, the J end lost 4 bases, and 21 bases lay between the germline ends. The CDR3 contains 18 residues. The germline CDR1 and CDR2 sequences are SQVTM and ANQGSEA. CDR3 in DNA: TGCAGCGTTGAAGATCGACCGGCAGGGCTCACGGGTAATGAAAAACTGTTTTTT. Translation gives CSVEDRPAGLTGNEKLFF.

V usage is TRBV19 and J usage is TRBJ2-7; possible D gene TRBD2, 6 bases. The CDR3 is made up of 15 amino acids. The V end lost 1 base, the J end lost 8 bases, and 18 bases lay between the germline ends. The V gene's germline CDR1 is LNHDA and CDR2 SQIVND (reference sequence). The CDR3: CASSIGGALRTQQYF. In DNA form, the CDR3 reads TGTGCCAGTAGTATAGGCGGGGCCCTTAGGACTCAGCAGTACTTC.

The chain's CDR3 is CATSDLSTAEAFF. DNA of the CDR3: TGTGCCACCAGTGATTTATCTACCGCTGAAGCTTTCTTT. The chain uses TRBV24-1 and TRBJ1-1, with D unresolved. This CDR3 comprises 13 residues. Trimming removed 1 base at V and 6 bases at J, with 8 bases between. Germline CDR1 is KGHDR and CDR2 is SFDVKD.

The V and J genes are TRBV11-2 and TRBJ1-3, with TRBD1 as a possible D gene (5 bases). V was trimmed by 5 bases and J by 0 bases, leaving 11 bases between them. Germline loops: CDR1 SGHAT, CDR2 FQNNGV. The CDR3 covers 15 residues. This CDR3 is CASSALRGSGNTIYF. The CDR3 region has the DNA TGTGCCAGCAGCGCCCTAAGGGGCTCTGGAAACACCATATATTTT.

The rearrangement joins TRBV15 to TRBJ1-1; 7 bases map to TRBD1. This CDR3 is 16 amino acids long. The germline V gene encodes CDR1 LNHNV and CDR2 YYDKDF (reference sequence). J was trimmed by 4 bases and V by 0 bases; bases with no gene match: 8. CDR3 region: CATSRDRTRGLTEAFF. DNA for the CDR3: TGTGCCACCAGCAGAGATAGAACAAGGGGGCTCACTGAAGCTTTCTTT.

The chain joins TRBV11-2 to TRBJ2-5; D remains ambiguous. The germline V and J ends were trimmed by 3 bases and 5 bases, with 10 bases remaining between them. This CDR3 has 13 residues. Germline CDR1 is SGHAT and CDR2 is FQNNGV. CDR3 DNA sequence: TGTGCCAGCAGCTTCTCCTTTTCCGAGACCCAGTACTTC. This gives the protein CASSFSFSETQYF. Using reference TRBV11-2 and TRBJ2-5 for the parts outside the CDR3, the full variable domain is EAGVAQSPRYKIIEKRQSVAFWCNPISGHATLYWYQQILGQGPKLLIQFQNNGVVDDSQLPKDRFSAERLKGVDSTLKIQPAKLEDSAVYLCASSFSFSETQYFGPGTRLLVL.